Listed below are T cell receptor beta chains from one sample, sequenced in a study of cytomegalovirus exposure and HLA in healthy donors. Sequenced by immunoSEQ multiplex PCR; TCRdb stores in-frame clones only, minus some. The sample shows some 200,000 clones, roughly four fifths of them seen only once. Sequencing input: PBMCs. The source is a girl between 5 and 17 years old in good health and CMV-seronegative. Each CDR3 is given with its conserved first and last residue. Clone size is shown for a subset of rows, as once, few, many or a class of expanded clone.

TRBV7-9,NA,TRBJ2-7,CASSPSLAGGSEQYF
TRBV5-8,NA,TRBJ2-2,CASRAYRRSSDTGELFF
TRBV5-1,NA,TRBJ1-1,CASSSGSNTEAFF
TRBV2,few,TRBJ1-1,CASRSRFLNTEAFF
TRBV28,once,TRBJ2-1,CASKFVSGLLYNEQFF
TRBV28,NA,TRBJ1-1,CASSKGGNTEAFF
TRBV15,NA,TRBJ1-2,CATSRTDRYGYTF
TRBV29-1,NA,TRBJ1-5,CSVEVHSNQPQHF
TRBV7-3,NA,TRBJ1-6,CASSLAPGQGSPLHF
TRBV29-1,NA,TRBJ2-1,CSGSSRTVSNEQFF
TRBV2,NA,TRBJ1-2,CASNSGNYGYTF
TRBV28,NA,TRBJ1-3,CASMKGGPGNTIYF
TRBV28,NA,TRBJ1-1,CASSYLYTEAFF
TRBV30,few,TRBJ1-2,CAWSPTSTGYGYTF
TRBV6-5,once,TRBJ2-5,CASSYGTSGRETQYF
TRBV7-3,NA,TRBJ1-1,CASSFGGNTEAFF
TRBV6-1,NA,TRBJ1-4,CASRGPDRGEKLFF
TRBV20-1,NA,TRBJ2-7,CSAQGPGEQYF
TRBV27,NA,TRBJ2-1,CASSSASGYNEQFF